The text below deals with one TCR beta chain. The record originates from a study of T cells expressing NK-cell markers. Study in general: It was from sorted CD3+CD56+NKG2C+, CD3+CD56+NKG2C- and CD3+CD56-NKG2C+ T cells that TCR beta repertoires came. HCMV seropositivity marked seven of the eight sequenced donors; one was seronegative.

UMIs accompanied the 5'RACE template switching by which TCR beta cDNA was made. TCRdb re-called the 5' RACE reads, yielding one record per CDR3 amino acid sequence without DNA. The table for this sample gives some 120,000 distinct CDR3 sequences. From germline, CDR1 is SGHRS and CDR2 YFSETQ. The CDR3 runs to 13 residues. The TCR comes from a woman aged 18-70 years in good health. The sample comprised blood T cells: a sorted CD56 or NKG2C T cell subset, CD4+ or CD8+ T cells, or bulk PBMC T cells (not recorded which). The genes are TRBV5-1 and TRBJ1-5; TCRdb outputs TRBD1, but without DNA this stays unchecked. The CDR3 here is CASSLVAQGPQHF.